Below, 22 T cell receptor beta chains from the same sample are listed, as sequenced in a study of T cells in severe cutaneous drug reactions. The patients sequenced had a carbamazepine-induced Stevens-Johnson syndrome or toxic epidermal necrolysis reaction. Bulk and single-cell libraries used iRepertoire multiplex PCR with TCR subtype-specific primers. TCRdb reprocessed the multiplex PCR reads and reports one entry per CDR3 protein, with no DNA. There are 1,500 or so distinct CDR3 sequences in the sample, with around 15% held by the top ten. The sequenced sample consisted of PBMCs. These receptors were collected from a human donor with Stevens-Johnson syndrome, a severe cutaneous drug reaction.

This clonotype is deemed large (0.1 to 1%) by its frequency. J is TRBJ2-3 and V is TRBV28; checking the TCRdb D call of TRBD2 is not possible without DNA. Germline-derived CDR1 and CDR2 are MDHEN and SYDVKM. The CDR3 extends over 15 amino acids. CDR3 loop: CASRNSGRVTDTQYF.

This clonotype is medium-sized (0.01 to 0.1%) by frequency. The J gene is TRBJ2-7, the V gene TRBV28; TCRdb outputs TRBD2, but without DNA this stays unchecked. The CDR3 has 16 amino acids. CDR1 is MDHEN, CDR2 SYDVKM, per germline. The CDR3 loop is CASSLGLAGGSYEQYF.

By frequency, this clonotype is medium-sized. J is TRBJ2-3 and V is TRBV7-8; TCRdb calls TRBD2, which cannot be checked without DNA. The CDR3 runs 17 residues. Germline CDR1 reads SGHVS; CDR2 reads FQNEAQ. CDR3 sequence: CASSLIGSGASTDTQYF.

This clonotype counts as large (0.1 to 1%) by frequency. The V gene is TRBV28, the J gene TRBJ1-3. Germline V gene sequence: CDR1 MDHEN, CDR2 SYDVKM. This CDR3 comprises 14 residues. The CDR3 sequence: CASSYRLPGNTIYF.

This clonotype is identified as large from frequency. J is TRBJ2-2 and V is TRBV27; the D call of TRBD1 rests on TCRdb alone, since no DNA is present to check it. The CDR3 is 16 amino acids. Per the germline V gene, CDR1 is MNHEY and CDR2 is SMNVEV (reference sequence). The CDR3 region is CASSFGAGRNTGELFF.

The chain employs TRBV20-1 and TRBJ2-1; lacking DNA, the TRBD2 call made by TCRdb goes unchecked. The CDR3 has 13 residues. The germline V gene encodes CDR1 DFQATT and CDR2 SNEGSKA (reference sequence). CDR3 loop: CSASPAVYNEQFF.

This clonotype shows up as medium-sized by frequency. This CDR3 is CATSRTSGIWETQYF. The chain is built from TRBV28 and TRBJ2-5; TCRdb picks TRBD2, but there is no DNA to check that call. The CDR3 sequence is 15 residues long. Looked up from germline, CDR1 is MDHEN and CDR2 is SYDVKM.

This clonotype counts as large by frequency. The chain joins TRBV28 to TRBJ2-7; TCRdb returns TRBD1, unconfirmable since there is no DNA. The germline CDR1 and CDR2 sequences are MDHEN and SYDVKM. The CDR3 contains 14 residues. The CDR3 here is CASRSGTDSYEQYF. Combining the CDR3 with reference TRBV28 and TRBJ2-7 gives the whole variable domain DVKVTQSSRYLVKRTGEKVFLECVQDMDHENMFWYRQDPGLGLRLIYFSYDVKMKEKGDIPEGYSVSREKKERFSLILESASTNQTSMYLCASRSGTDSYEQYFGPGTRLTVT.

Measured by frequency, this clonotype is large. The chain links TRBV28 to TRBJ2-7. The CDR3 is 11 amino acids. CDR1 and CDR2 (germline): MDHEN, SYDVKM. The CDR3 here is CATLSSYEQYF.

This clonotype ranks as large in terms of frequency. The V call is TRBV28, the J call TRBJ1-5. Germline CDR1 MDHEN, CDR2 SYDVKM. CDR3 size: 12 residues. CDR3 loop: CASQILGQPQHF.

This clonotype is medium-sized by frequency. The chain combines TRBV2 with TRBJ1-5; the D gene TCRdb calls, TRBD1, cannot be checked with no DNA. CDR3 size: 15 residues. Germline lookup yields CDR1 SNHLY and CDR2 FYNNEI. The CDR3: CASSEFQGGIQPQHF.

This clonotype is identified as large from frequency. The gene calls are TRBV28 and TRBJ2-7; absent DNA, TCRdb's TRBD1 call cannot be checked. The CDR3 loop spans 16 amino acids. Per germline, CDR1 MDHEN and CDR2 SYDVKM. The CDR3 spells CASSSPGTKGSHEQYF.

CDR3 residues: CASSPTQGSDTQYF. The chain recombines TRBV18 with TRBJ2-3. Germline V gene sequence: CDR1 KGHSH, CDR2 LQKENI. This CDR3 is 14 amino acids long.

Its frequency marks this clonotype as large. The J gene is TRBJ2-1, the V gene TRBV28; no DNA is available, so the TRBD1 call from TCRdb remains unchecked. Germline values: CDR1 MDHEN, CDR2 SYDVKM. The CDR3 loop spans 16 amino acids. This chain's CDR3 is CASSLWVPGGRNEQFF.

This chain uses TRBV6-6 with TRBJ2-5; TCRdb picks TRBD2, but there is no DNA to check that call. The CDR3 loop spans 16 amino acids. Germline CDR1 MNHNY, CDR2 SVGAGI (reference sequence). CDR3 in amino acids: CASSYSRSGFQETQYF.

By frequency, this clonotype registers medium-sized (0.01 to 0.1%). The chain has TRBV4-3 and TRBJ2-3; the D gene TCRdb calls, TRBD1, cannot be checked with no DNA. CDR3 length: 18 residues. The germline CDR1 and CDR2 sequences are LGHNA and YSLEER. The CDR3 sequence is CASSQNRPGQGLADTQYF.

According to its frequency, this clonotype is medium-sized. J is TRBJ1-3 and V is TRBV18. Germline CDR1 is KGHSH and CDR2 is LQKENI. The CDR3 contains 15 residues. CDR3 region: CASSPVRSSGNTIYF.

This clonotype is labeled medium-sized based on frequency. This chain uses TRBV28 with TRBJ1-1; TCRdb calls TRBD1, which cannot be checked without DNA. CDR1 MDHEN and CDR2 SYDVKM come from the germline V gene. The CDR3 runs to 12 residues. Here the CDR3 reads CASGTMNTEAFF. Full variable domain (rest looked up from reference TRBV28 and TRBJ1-1): DVKVTQSSRYLVKRTGEKVFLECVQDMDHENMFWYRQDPGLGLRLIYFSYDVKMKEKGDIPEGYSVSREKKERFSLILESASTNQTSMYLCASGTMNTEAFFGQGTRLTVV.

By frequency, this clonotype is medium-sized (0.01 to 0.1%). V and J are TRBV5-1 and TRBJ2-7; TCRdb's D call of TRBD1 is untestable without DNA. The CDR3 is 17 amino acids. The germline V gene encodes CDR1 SGHRS and CDR2 YFSETQ. Here the CDR3 reads CASSLLSSGQGAYEQYF. Complete variable domain (other parts from reference TRBV5-1 and TRBJ2-7): KAGVTQTPRYLIKTRGQQVTLSCSPISGHRSVSWYQQTPGQGLQFLFEYFSETQRNKGNFPGRFSGRQFSNSRSEMNVSTLELGDSALYLCASSLLSSGQGAYEQYFGPGTRLTVT.

V is TRBV20-1 and J is TRBJ1-1; TCRdb picks TRBD1, but there is no DNA to check that call. The CDR3 has 15 amino acids. Per the germline V gene, CDR1 is DFQATT and CDR2 is SNEGSKA (reference sequence). The CDR3 reads CSARDSRRQGGGAFF.

This clonotype is labeled medium-sized based on frequency. The CDR3 sequence: CASSIERTGELFF. This rearrangement joins TRBV7-2 to TRBJ2-2. Germline-derived CDR1 and CDR2 are SGHTA and FQGNSA. The CDR3 totals 13 residues. The entire variable domain, with the rest obtained from reference TRBV7-2 and TRBJ2-2, is as follows: GAGVSQSPSNKVTEKGKDVELRCDPISGHTALYWYRQSLGQGLEFLIYFQGNSAPDKSGLPSDRFSAERTGGSVSTLTIQRTQQEDSAVYLCASSIERTGELFFGEGSRLTVL.

Judged by frequency, this clonotype is medium-sized. The chain is built from TRBV11-2 and TRBJ2-6. Germline V gene lookup returns CDR1 SGHAT and CDR2 FQNNGV. The CDR3 loop spans 16 amino acids. CDR3 sequence: CASSRNDFAGANVLTF.